One and the same sample provided the 18 T cell receptor beta chains below, sequenced in a study of response to subunit inactivated influenza vaccine. MiXCR, applied by TCRdb to the RT-PCR reads, yields one record per CDR3 protein. Among 550,000 to 800,000 distinct CDR3 sequences listed, 15% to 18% were seen once. The sample was PBMCs from blood, taken approximately 13 days after vaccination. These TCRs come from a man aged 50-60 years who received an inactivated influenza vaccine.

The chain couples TRBV27 to TRBJ1-2; D remains unclear. Germline V CDR1 and CDR2: MNHEY, SMNVEV (reference sequence). With 3 bases removed from V and 4 bases from J, the gap between germline ends came to 18 bases. The CDR3 contains 16 residues. Here the CDR3 DNA reads TGTGCCAGCAGTTTGAGATCCACCGGTTCCAGCTATGGCTACACCTTC. This encodes CASSLRSTGSSYGYTF.

This clonotype was seen only a few times. The chain is built from TRBV29-1 and TRBJ2-1; weak D call: TRBD2 (7 bases). V was pared by 4 bases and J by 8 bases, with 9 bases between. The germline gives CDR1 SQVTM, CDR2 ANQGSEA. There are 11 residues in the CDR3. The CDR3 DNA follows: TGCAGCGTTGGGGGGGGCGATGAGCAGTTCTTC. Protein sequence: CSVGGGDEQFF.

This chain links TRBV18 with TRBJ2-5; no firm D call. This CDR3 contains 13 residues. In germline, CDR1 is KGHSH, CDR2 LQKENI. Trimming removed 0 bases from V and 5 bases from J, with 7 bases in between. CDR3 nucleotide sequence: TGTGCCAGCTCACCACCGGCTTCTGAGACCCAGTACTTC. Its translation is CASSPPASETQYF.

This clonotype was counted a few times. The genes are TRBV4-2 and TRBJ2-4; D might be TRBD2 (6 bases). The CDR3 loop spans 16 amino acids. From germline, CDR1 is LGHNA and CDR2 YNFKEQ. V was shortened by 1 base and J by 0 bases, with 10 bases between the two germline ends. This CDR3 is CASSQVAELAKNIQYF. The CDR3 DNA is TGTGCCAGCAGCCAAGTAGCGGAACTAGCCAAAAACATTCAGTACTTC.

The sample holds a few counts of this clonotype. The rearrangement joins TRBV5-1 to TRBJ2-7, with TRBD2 as a possible D gene (6 bases). The CDR3 spans 15 residues. Per the germline V gene, CDR1 is SGHRS and CDR2 is YFSETQ. The V gene lost 4 bases and the J gene lost 1 base, with 15 bases spanning the gap. DNA for the CDR3: TGCGCCAGCAGCGTTAACGGGAGTATTTCCTACGAGCAGTACTTC. Translating it yields CASSVNGSISYEQYF.

This chain links TRBV20-1 with TRBJ1-2; D unresolved. The CDR3 spans 13 residues. V was trimmed by 4 bases and J by 5 bases, leaving 14 bases between them. Germline V CDR1 and CDR2: DFQATT, SNEGSKA (reference sequence). Written as DNA, the CDR3 is TGCAGTGCTAACTCTGGGCCTTTTTATGGCTACACCTTC. Its translation is CSANSGPFYGYTF.

This chain uses TRBV6-6 with TRBJ2-5, with D perhaps given as TRBD1 or TRBD2 (5 bases each). Germline V CDR1 and CDR2: MNHNY, SVGAGI (reference sequence). The CDR3 has 12 amino acids. Trimming stripped 5 bases from V and 6 bases from J, with 10 bases between. CDR3 loop: CASSRGEQTQYF. The CDR3 DNA reads TGTGCCAGCAGTCGAGGGGAGCAGACCCAGTACTTC.

The chain couples TRBV7-9 to TRBJ1-2; weak D call: TRBD1 (6 bases). V was trimmed by 5 bases and J by 4 bases, leaving 14 bases between them. Per the germline V gene, CDR1 is SEHNR and CDR2 is FQNEAQ (reference sequence). The CDR3 consists of 14 residues. CDR3 in DNA: TGTGCCAGCAGCATGCAGGGGAATTCCTATGGCTACACCTTC. Protein product: CASSMQGNSYGYTF.

The chain joins TRBV5-1 to TRBJ2-3, with D perhaps matching TRBD2 (6 bases). V was pared by 3 bases and J by 2 bases, with 16 bases between. Germline V lookup: CDR1 SGHRS, CDR2 YFSETQ. This CDR3 has 16 residues. CDR3 coding DNA: TGCGCCAGCAGCTCGCGCGGGACGGGGCCCACAGATACGCAGTATTTT. It translates to CASSSRGTGPTDTQYF.

This clonotype was observed a few times. The V gene is TRBV28, the J gene TRBJ2-3; the D call may be TRBD1 or TRBD2 (5 bases each). CDR3 length equals 15 residues. V lost 3 bases and J 2 bases, leaving 12 bases between the germline ends. The germline V gene has CDR1 MDHEN and CDR2 SYDVKM. This CDR3 reads CASSLGDRNTDTQYF. The CDR3 DNA reads TGTGCCAGCAGTTTGGGGGACCGTAACACAGATACGCAGTATTTT.

This chain links TRBV7-8 with TRBJ1-2; TRBD1 is a possible D gene (5 bases). The germline V gene encodes CDR1 SGHVS and CDR2 FQNEAQ. The CDR3 is 14 residues long. Trimming left V 1 base short and J 3 bases short, with 9 bases between. The CDR3 spells CASSLGRADYGYTF. The CDR3 DNA reads as TGTGCCAGCAGCTTAGGCAGGGCCGACTATGGCTACACCTTC.

This clonotype was found a few times. The chain links TRBV29-1 to TRBJ2-3, with D maybe TRBD2 (7 bases). The germline V gene has CDR1 SQVTM and CDR2 ANQGSEA. V dropped 4 bases and J dropped 2 bases, with 16 bases sitting between them. The CDR3 is 15 residues long. CDR3 loop: CSVVAGAPNTDTQYF. As DNA, the CDR3 is TGCAGCGTTGTGGCGGGGGCGCCGAACACAGATACGCAGTATTTT.

This clonotype was picked up a small number of times. The chain joins TRBV11-2 to TRBJ2-7; D is unresolved. The CDR3 runs 13 residues. Germline-derived CDR1 and CDR2 are SGHAT and FQNNGV. Trimming took 5 bases from V and 4 from J, leaving 12 bases between them. CDR3 DNA: TGTGCCAGCAGCCCCAGCCCCCTTTACGAGCAGTACTTC. Translated, it gives CASSPSPLYEQYF.

This clonotype was observed a few times. The chain employs TRBV20-1 and TRBJ1-2, with a weak D call TRBD1 (6 bases). Germline-derived CDR1 and CDR2 are DFQATT and SNEGSKA (reference sequence). This CDR3 is built from 15 residues. V lost 0 bases, J lost 5 bases, and 16 bases lay in between. CDR3 DNA sequence: TGCAGTGCTAGAGATATCGAGGGGGGTTCTTATGGCTACACCTTC. It encodes CSARDIEGGSYGYTF.

The chain is built from TRBV12-3 or TRBV12-4 and TRBJ1-6; the D is unclear. The V end lost 0 bases, the J end lost 9 bases, and 12 bases lay between the germline ends. The CDR3 totals 15 residues. The CDR3 here is CASSLAGAGSSPLHF. The CDR3 nucleotides read TGTGCCAGCAGTTTAGCAGGTGCCGGGAGTTCACCCCTCCACTTT.

With regard to this clonotype: Relative to the germline gene, one junction end is altered; a read error may explain this. The chain has TRBV12-3 or TRBV12-4 and TRBJ1-2; D unresolved. This CDR3 comprises 15 residues. This chain's CDR3 is CASSQAGYRADGYNF. CDR3 in DNA: TGTGCCAGCAGTCAAGCGGGGTACCGGGCGGATGGCTACAACTTC.

In its sample, this clonotype was seen a few times. The gene calls are TRBV12-3 or TRBV12-4 and TRBJ2-5; 9 nucleotides align to TRBD1. Losses at the gene ends were 6 bases for V and 5 bases for J; bases not matched to a gene: 4. The CDR3 sequence is 13 residues long. The CDR3 nucleotides are TGTGCCAGCAGCCGGACAGGGGACGAGACCCAGTACTTC. This gives the protein CASSRTGDETQYF.

This clonotype has just a few counts. The chain links TRBV11-2 to TRBJ2-3; weak D call: TRBD2 (6 bases). CDR1 SGHAT and CDR2 FQNNGV come from the germline V gene. Trimming left V 5 bases short and J 2 bases short, with 20 bases between. The CDR3 loop spans 17 amino acids. CDR3 region: CASSAQLAQTNTDTQYF. The CDR3 DNA reads TGTGCCAGCAGCGCACAACTAGCCCAAACCAACACAGATACGCAGTATTTT.